This entry concerns a single T cell receptor (beta chain). Sort purity for all populations was recorded as exceeding 98%. The sequenced template was cDNA made from the entire isolated RNA. Data came from immunoSEQ multiplex PCR; TCRdb stores just in-frame clones and leaves some out. This sample has 110,000 to 150,000 clones; roughly a tenth occur once, and the top ten carry roughly 0.69%. The data stem from a study of beta chain features in type 1 diabetes. Germline V gene data show CDR1 as MGHRA and CDR2 as YSYEKL. This CDR3 is 16 amino acids long. Deletions cut 6 bases from V and 0 bases from J, with 14 bases between.

This chain links TRBV4-1 with TRBJ2-2; possibly TRBD2 for D (7 bases). This receptor was identified in a man between 18 and 29 years old in good health. Sequenced input: central memory CD4+ T cells from blood. CDR3 sequence: CASRRGGVPNTGELFF. In DNA, the CDR3 is TGCGCCAGCAGAAGGGGGGGGGTCCCGAACACCGGGGAGCTGTTTTTT.